This TCR beta chain was observed in a study of response to subunit inactivated influenza vaccine. TCRdb processed the RT-PCR reads anew with MiXCR; each CDR3 protein has one entry. This table has hundreds of thousands of distinct CDR3 sequences, 14% appearing once. Study-level results: New T cells are recruited in small numbers by each seasonal influenza vaccination, according to the authors' suggestion.

The CDR3 runs 12 residues. CDR1 and CDR2 (germline): DFQATT, SNEGSKA (reference sequence). Of note for this clonotype: What it binds is unknown.

This receptor was taken from a man between 50 and 59 years old who received an inactivated influenza vaccine. Sample: PBMCs from blood, taken less than 15 days before vaccination. This chain connects TRBV20-1 to TRBJ2-7; weak D call: TRBD1 (5 bases). The CDR3 loop reads CTATGPLYEQYF. CDR3 coding DNA: TGCACTGCCACAGGACCTCTCTACGAGCAGTACTTC.